Following are 5 T cell receptor beta chains from one sample sequenced in a study of blood T cell repertoires in COVID-19. The protocol was immunoSEQ multiplex PCR, while the TCRdb copy is restricted to in-frame clones and leaves out a portion. The data show some 190,000 clones, 80% seen once. The sequenced sample consisted of PBMCs or T cells enriched from blood (not recorded which). All receptors come from a man between 60 and 70 years old who had been exposed to COVID-19.

The chain joins TRBV7-9 to TRBJ1-2; the match to TRBD1 covers 12 bases. Per germline, CDR1 SEHNR and CDR2 FQNEAQ (reference sequence). V lost 4 bases to trimming and J lost 8 bases; unmatched junction nucleotides: 8. The CDR3 extends over 15 amino acids. CDR3: CASSSGTGGVEGYTF. The CDR3 DNA is TGTGCCAGCAGCTCGGGGACAGGGGGCGTAGAAGGCTACACCTTC.

This chain links TRBV28 with TRBJ2-1, with TRBD2 as a possible D gene (7 bases). The CDR3 runs 16 residues. The germline CDR1 and CDR2 sequences are MDHEN and SYDVKM. The V and J ends lost 5 bases and 1 base respectively, with 15 bases between them. The CDR3 spells CASSTAGAQSYNEQFF. Here the CDR3 DNA reads TGTGCCAGCAGTACTGCGGGGGCGCAATCCTACAATGAGCAGTTCTTC. Full variable domain (remainder filled in from reference TRBV28 and TRBJ2-1): DVKVTQSSRYLVKRTGEKVFLECVQDMDHENMFWYRQDPGLGLRLIYFSYDVKMKEKGDIPEGYSVSREKKERFSLILESASTNQTSMYLCASSTAGAQSYNEQFFGPGTRLTVL.

This clone was detected once. This chain joins TRBV18 and TRBJ2-7; possible D gene TRBD2, 5 bases. With 1 base removed from V and 5 bases from J, the gap between germline ends came to 12 bases. Germline loops: CDR1 KGHSH, CDR2 LQKENI. This CDR3 has 14 residues. CDR3 nucleotides: TGTGCCAGCTCACCACTGGAGGTTACCGACGAGCAGTACTTC. Residues: CASSPLEVTDEQYF.

The V and J genes are TRBV5-1 and TRBJ2-3; 8 positions agree with TRBD2. V dropped 0 bases and J dropped 0; count of bases not matched to a gene: 12. CDR1 SGHRS and CDR2 YFSETQ come from the germline V gene. This CDR3 has 19 residues. CDR3 DNA: TGCGCCAGCAGCTTGGGCCTACTAGCGGTAACTACTAGCACAGATACGCAGTATTTT. This codes for CASSLGLLAVTTSTDTQYF.

The chain carries TRBV7-2 and TRBJ1-4; D is undetermined. Germline V gene lookup returns CDR1 SGHTA and CDR2 FQGNSA. V was pared by 1 base and J by 5 bases, with 8 bases between. CDR3 length: 14 residues. This chain's CDR3 is CASSLGWLNEKLFF. The CDR3 nucleotides read TGTGCCAGCAGCTTAGGCTGGCTGAATGAAAAACTGTTTTTT.